This TCR beta chain was identified during a study of monozygotic twins with inflammatory bowel disease (dated by TCRdb to between 2018 and 2021). Context from the whole study: In total, approximately 28 monozygotic twin pairs made up the full study: 19 Danish pairs, all IBD-discordant, plus nine German pairs, of which four were IBD-concordant and five were IBD-discordant. Within discordant pairs, disease-associated traits were sought mainly by comparing IBD patients with their genetically identical healthy co-twins. Each individual had, on average, about 151 000 unique TCRalpha sequences and 181 000 unique TCRbeta sequences available for analysis. Study-level results and caveats: The analysis was unable to tell different T cell subtypes apart. Concordant and discordant twins showed no difference in repertoire similarity, possibly because of limited statistical power. IBD patients had lower TCRbeta repertoire diversity, measured by the inverse Simpson index, than their healthy co-twins. Because patients were on differing immunosuppressive treatments, the repertoires may have picked up extra background noise and inter-individual variability. Compared with healthy twins, IBD patients shared fewer clonotypes with other individuals, and the difference was most pronounced in patients with signs of disease activity. No single strong signal or clonotype linked to IBD turned up in the results, so the idea that one exists was not supported.

The CDR3 runs 15 residues from the cysteine to the phenylalanine. No DNA accompanies this entry. CDR1 DFQATT and CDR2 SNEGSKA were looked up in the germline V gene (reference sequence). Preparation of the library involved 5' RACE. Preparation of each TCR library used around 3.5 ug of total RNA. cDNA was synthesized with SMARTScribe reverse transcriptase in eight separate reactions per sample. Unique molecular identifiers containing a 6-nucleotide sample barcode were introduced through template switching during cDNA synthesis. Two nested PCRs of about 15 and 9 cycles amplified the TCRalpha and TCRbeta cDNA, and bead purification followed each PCR. Before amplification, the cDNA was treated with uracil DNA-glycosylase and purified using the QIAquick PCR purification kit. The second PCR added Illumina TruSeq-compatible adapters along with sample-specific barcodes. TapeStation and Qubit were used to check library quality and concentration, and 5 ng of each library went into the pool. Sequencing of the pooled libraries was done on an Illumina HiSeq2500 single-index Rapid Run using custom sequencing primers and 2 x 100 bp reads. Turning to the authors' computational methods: MiGEC version 1.2.6 was used for UMI-based consensus assembly to correct PCR and sequencing errors. V(D)J alignment, clonotype assembly and CDR3 extraction were performed with MiXCR version 2.1.1. Normalisation of gene usage, clonotype sharing and MAIT/NKT TCR abundance was achieved by analysing the top 1000, 10 000 and 20 000 clonotypes per sample. After downsampling to 27 000 UMIs, diversity was calculated as the inverse Simpson index using the vegan R package. Paired Mann-Whitney U tests were applied to discordant twin pairs, and Benjamini-Hochberg correction was used for multiple testing. With the reads reprocessed by TCRdb, a single entry stands for each CDR3 protein sequence and no DNA is reported. These V and J calls derive from TCRdb rather than the authors' analysis. The table for this sample records about 420,000 distinct CDR3 sequences. Jointly, the top ten make up approximately 2.3% of the sample.

Concerning this clonotype itself: Its antigen target is currently unknown.

From each donor, a roughly 2.5 ml peripheral blood sample was drawn into PAXgene tubes and stored at -80 degrees C. Without T cell sorting, total RNA was isolated from whole blood using the PAXgene blood miRNA kit on an automated QIAcube. Peripheral blood from monozygotic twin pairs who were concordant or discordant for inflammatory bowel disease underwent deep TCRalpha and TCRbeta repertoire profiling using unique molecular barcoding. Smoking habits were recorded for all twin pairs, and individuals were classified as current, former or never smokers. The clonotype comes from a human donor with ulcerative colitis or Crohn's disease, or a healthy co-twin of an affected twin (not recorded which). The rearranged chain carries TRBV20-1 and TRBJ2-7; TCRdb picks TRBD2, but there is no DNA to check that call. Material for sequencing was blood. The CDR3 amino acid sequence is: CSARLTGGAYYEQYF.